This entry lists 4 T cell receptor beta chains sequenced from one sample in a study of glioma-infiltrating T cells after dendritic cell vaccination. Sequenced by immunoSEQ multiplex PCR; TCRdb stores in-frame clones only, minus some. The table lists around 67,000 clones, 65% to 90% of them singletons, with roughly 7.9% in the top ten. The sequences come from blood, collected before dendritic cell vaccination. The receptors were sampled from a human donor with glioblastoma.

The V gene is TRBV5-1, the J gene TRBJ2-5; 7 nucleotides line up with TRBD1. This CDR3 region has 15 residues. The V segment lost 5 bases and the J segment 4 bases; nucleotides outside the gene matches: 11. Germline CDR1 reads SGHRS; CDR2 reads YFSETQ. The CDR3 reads CASRLTGNRGETQYF. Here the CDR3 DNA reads TGCGCCAGCAGATTAACGGGAAACAGGGGAGAGACCCAGTACTTC.

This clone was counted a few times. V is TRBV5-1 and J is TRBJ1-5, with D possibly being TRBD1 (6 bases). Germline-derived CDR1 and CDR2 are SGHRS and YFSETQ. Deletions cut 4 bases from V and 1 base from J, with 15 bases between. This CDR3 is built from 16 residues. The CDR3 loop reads CASSTEPGQSNQPQHF. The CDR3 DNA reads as TGCGCCAGCAGCACCGAGCCGGGACAAAGCAATCAGCCCCAGCATTTT.

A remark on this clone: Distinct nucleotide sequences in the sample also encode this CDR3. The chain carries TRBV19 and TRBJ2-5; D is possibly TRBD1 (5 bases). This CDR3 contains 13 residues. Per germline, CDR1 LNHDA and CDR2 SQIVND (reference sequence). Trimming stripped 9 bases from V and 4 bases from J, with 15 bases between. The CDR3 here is CASSLTVGETQYF. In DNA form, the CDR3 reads TGTGCCAGCAGTTTGACAGTGGGAGAGACCCAGTACTTC.

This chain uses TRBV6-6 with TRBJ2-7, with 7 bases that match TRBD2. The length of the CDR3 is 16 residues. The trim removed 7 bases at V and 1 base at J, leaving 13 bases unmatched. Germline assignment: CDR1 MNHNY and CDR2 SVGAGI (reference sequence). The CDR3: CASTPRGETGSYEQYF. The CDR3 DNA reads TGTGCCAGCACCCCACGGGGGGAGACCGGTTCCTACGAGCAGTACTTC.